This note documents a single TCR beta chain sequence. Using immunoSEQ multiplex PCR, the repertoire was profiled, and TCRdb retains in-frame clones only, with some absent. The data show about 54,000 clones, 95% to 96% seen once. This specimen belongs to a study of control samples from healthy donors and cancer patients. There are 15 residues in the CDR3. CDR1 is SGHRS, CDR2 YFSETQ, per germline. Unmatched junction bases numbered 10, after V lost 6 bases and J lost 5 bases. V gene TRBV5-1 combines with J gene TRBJ2-7; 11 bases agree with TRBD2. The sequenced material came from blood. The TCR was taken from a woman in her twenties or thirties in good health. The CDR3 DNA reads TGCGCCAGCAAGGTATTAGCGGGAGGGCCCAACGAGCAGTACTTC. It is translated as CASKVLAGGPNEQYF.